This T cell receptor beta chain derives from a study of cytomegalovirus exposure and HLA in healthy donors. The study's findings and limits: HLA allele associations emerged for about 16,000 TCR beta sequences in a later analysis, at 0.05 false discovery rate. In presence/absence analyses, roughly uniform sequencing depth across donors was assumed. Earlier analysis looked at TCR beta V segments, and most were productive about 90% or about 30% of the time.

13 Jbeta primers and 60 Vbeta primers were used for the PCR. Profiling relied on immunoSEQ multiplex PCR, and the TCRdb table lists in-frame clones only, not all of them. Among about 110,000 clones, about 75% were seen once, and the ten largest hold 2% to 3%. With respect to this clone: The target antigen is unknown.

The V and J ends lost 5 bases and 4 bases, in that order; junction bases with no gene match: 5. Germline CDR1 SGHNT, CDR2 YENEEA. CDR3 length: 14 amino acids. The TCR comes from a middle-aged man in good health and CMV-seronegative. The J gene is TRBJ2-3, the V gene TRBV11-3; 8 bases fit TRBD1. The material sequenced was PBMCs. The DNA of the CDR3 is TGTGCCAGCAGCGCGAGGACAGGGTCAGATACGCAGTATTTT. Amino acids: CASSARTGSDTQYF.